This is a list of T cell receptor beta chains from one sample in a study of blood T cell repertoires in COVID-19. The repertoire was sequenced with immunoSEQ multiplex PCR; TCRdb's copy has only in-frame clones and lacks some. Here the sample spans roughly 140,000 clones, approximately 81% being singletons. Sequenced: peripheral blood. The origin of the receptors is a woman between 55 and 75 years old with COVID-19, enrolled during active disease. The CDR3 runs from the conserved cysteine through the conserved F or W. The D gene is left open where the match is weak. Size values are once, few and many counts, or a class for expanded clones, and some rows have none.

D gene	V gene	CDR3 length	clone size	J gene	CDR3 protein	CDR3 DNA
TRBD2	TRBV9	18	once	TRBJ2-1	CASSVAPILSGRGNEQFF	TGTGCCAGCAGCGTAGCACCGATTCTTAGCGGGAGGGGCAATGAGCAGTTCTTC
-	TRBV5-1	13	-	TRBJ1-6	CASGQGRDSPLHF	TGCGCCAGCGGCCAGGGTCGGGATTCACCCCTCCACTTT
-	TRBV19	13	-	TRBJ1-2	CATNIGGNYGYTF	TGTGCCACAAACATAGGGGGTAACTATGGCTACACCTTC
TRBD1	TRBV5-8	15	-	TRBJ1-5	CASSPTGISNQPQHF	TGTGCCAGCAGCCCGACAGGGATTAGCAATCAGCCCCAGCATTTT
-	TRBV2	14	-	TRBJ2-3	CASSELRGTDTQYF	TGTGCCAGCAGTGAACTTCGGGGGACAGATACGCAGTATTTT
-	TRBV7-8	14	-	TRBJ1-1	CASSLGQWGTEAFF	TGTGCCAGCAGCTTAGGACAGTGGGGAACTGAAGCTTTCTTT
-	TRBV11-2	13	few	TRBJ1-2	CASSYNTNYGYTF	TGTGCCAGCAGCTACAACACTAACTATGGCTACACCTTC
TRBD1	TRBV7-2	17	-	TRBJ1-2	CASSPTGQGSIAGGYTF	TGTGCCAGCAGCCCCACTGGACAGGGTAGTATAGCAGGCGGCTACACCTTC
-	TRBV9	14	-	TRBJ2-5	CASSVGNSEETQYF	TGTGCCAGCAGCGTAGGAAACAGTGAAGAGACCCAGTACTTC
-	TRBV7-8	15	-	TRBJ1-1	CASSPTRGPYTEAFF	TGTGCCAGCAGCCCAACGCGGGGGCCTTACACTGAAGCTTTCTTT
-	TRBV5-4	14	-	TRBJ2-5	CASSSGTRQETQYF	TGTGCCAGCAGCTCCGGGACTCGACAAGAGACCCAGTACTTC
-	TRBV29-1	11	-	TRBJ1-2	CSLWGGYGYTF	TGCAGCCTGTGGGGGGGCTATGGCTACACCTTC
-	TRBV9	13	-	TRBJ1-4	CASSVGSWEKLFF	TGTGCCAGCAGCGTCGGGTCTTGGGAAAAACTGTTTTTT
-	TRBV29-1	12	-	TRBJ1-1	CSAGNIGTEAFF	TGCAGCGCCGGGAACATAGGAACTGAAGCTTTCTTT
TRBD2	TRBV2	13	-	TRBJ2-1	CASSVQREFQLFF	TGTGCCAGCAGTGTGCAGCGGGAGTTTCAATTGTTCTTC
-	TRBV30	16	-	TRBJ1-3	CAWSVGGLSSGNTIYF	TGTGCCTGGAGTGTAGGAGGGCTAAGCTCTGGAAACACCATATATTTT
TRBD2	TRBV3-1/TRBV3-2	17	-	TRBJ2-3	CASSQVKRGGRTDTQYF	TGTGCCAGCAGCCAAGTTAAGCGGGGGGGCCGCACAGATACGCAGTATTTT
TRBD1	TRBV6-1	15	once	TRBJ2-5	CASRRPGTGIETQYF	TGTGCCAGCAGACGACCCGGGACAGGGATAGAGACCCAGTACTTC
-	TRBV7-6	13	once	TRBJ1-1	CASSLGGGTEAFF	TGTGCCAGCAGCTTAGGGGGGGGGACTGAAGCTTTCTTT
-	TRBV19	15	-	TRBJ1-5	CASEDGLHSNQPQHF	TGTGCCAGCGAAGACGGACTACATAGCAATCAGCCCCAGCATTTT
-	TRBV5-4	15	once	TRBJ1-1	CASSSRHGPNTEAFF	TGTGCCAGCAGCTCGAGACATGGGCCCAACACTGAAGCTTTCTTT
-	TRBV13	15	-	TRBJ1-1	CASSSVGQMNTEAFF	TGTGCCAGCAGCTCTGTAGGACAGATGAACACTGAAGCTTTCTTT
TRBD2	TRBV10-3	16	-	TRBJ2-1	CAISESGGGSYNEQFF	TGTGCCATCAGTGAGTCGGGCGGGGGGTCCTACAATGAGCAGTTCTTC
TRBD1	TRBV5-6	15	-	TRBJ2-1	CASSPRQGTYNEQFF	TGTGCCAGCAGCCCTCGACAGGGTACGTACAATGAGCAGTTCTTC
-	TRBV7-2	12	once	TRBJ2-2	CASSLGHGELFF	TGTGCCAGCAGCTTAGGACACGGGGAGCTGTTTTTT
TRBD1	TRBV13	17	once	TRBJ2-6	CASSSGQGRERANVLTF	TGTGCCAGCAGTTCAGGACAGGGAAGGGAGCGGGCCAACGTCCTGACTTTC
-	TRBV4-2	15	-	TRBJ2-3	CASSQGVASTDTQYF	TGTGCCAGCAGCCAAGGTGTGGCTAGCACAGATACGCAGTATTTT
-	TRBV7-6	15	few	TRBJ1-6	CASSQMQGSNSPLHF	TGTGCCAGCAGCCAAATGCAGGGGAGTAATTCACCCCTCCACTTT
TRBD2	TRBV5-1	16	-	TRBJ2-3	CASSLPSGTSTDTQYF	TGCGCCAGCAGCTTGCCTAGCGGGACTAGCACAGATACGCAGTATTTT
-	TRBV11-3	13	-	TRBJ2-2	CASSSRNTGELFF	TGTGCCAGCAGCTCCAGGAACACCGGGGAGCTGTTTTTT
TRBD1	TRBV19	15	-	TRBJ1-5	CASSFAQGSNQPQHF	TGTGCCAGTAGTTTCGCACAGGGGAGCAATCAGCCCCAGCATTTT